Sequencing of this T cell receptor (beta chain) was carried out in a study of cytomegalovirus exposure and HLA in healthy donors. Healthy bone marrow donors supplied every sample. It was with 60 Vbeta and 13 Jbeta primers that the PCR ran. Clones were sequenced by immunoSEQ multiplex PCR, and TCRdb holds only the in-frame ones, with some missing. The top ten hold approximately 15% of the sample, which has 150,000 or so clones, around 80% seen once. Comments on this clone: What it binds is not known.

Findings of the study overall: A classifier reportedly called cytomegalovirus status with high sensitivity and specificity. Within an earlier analysis, most TCR beta V segments proved productive either about 90% or about 30% of the time.

V was pared by 4 bases and J by 4 bases, with 10 bases of the junction left unmatched. Germline CDR1 SGHVS, CDR2 FNYEAQ. This CDR3 contains 17 residues. The specimen was PBMCs. This TCR was recovered from a woman aged 40 to 55 in good health and CMV-seronegative. The chain links TRBV7-6 to TRBJ2-1; TRBD2 matches at 10 bases. CDR3 bases: TGTGCCAGCAGCTCAACCGACCTAGCGGGAGTTTACAATGAGCAGTTCTTC. Amino acid sequence: CASSSTDLAGVYNEQFF.